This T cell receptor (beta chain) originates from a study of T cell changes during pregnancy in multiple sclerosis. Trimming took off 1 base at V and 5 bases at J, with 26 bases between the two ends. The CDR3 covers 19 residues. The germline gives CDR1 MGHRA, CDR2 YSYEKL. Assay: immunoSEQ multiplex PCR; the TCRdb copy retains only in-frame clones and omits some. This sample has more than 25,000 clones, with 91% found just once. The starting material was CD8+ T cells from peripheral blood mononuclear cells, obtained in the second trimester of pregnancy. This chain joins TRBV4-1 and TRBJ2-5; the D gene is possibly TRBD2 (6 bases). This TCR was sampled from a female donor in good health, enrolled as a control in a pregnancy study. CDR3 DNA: TGCGCCAGCAGCCAAGTGTACGGGCAGGCTAGCGTGGTCGCCGAGACCCAGTACTTC. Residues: CASSQVYGQASVVAETQYF.